What follows are 28 T cell receptor beta chains derived from one specimen sequenced in a study of blood T cell repertoires in COVID-19. Method: immunoSEQ multiplex PCR; TCRdb's copy keeps in-frame clones and lacks some. The table records approximately 290,000 clones, roughly 91% of them present only once. The sequencing input was peripheral blood. The receptors originated from a man under 40 with acute or convalescent COVID-19.

The CDR3: CASRSGRGDTEAFF. The CDR3, as DNA: TGTGCCAGCAGGTCTGGGAGGGGTGACACTGAAGCTTTCTTT. The J gene is TRBJ1-1, the V gene TRBV9, with D maybe TRBD1 (5 bases). Germline loops: CDR1 SGDLS, CDR2 YYNGEE. V was pared by 5 bases and J by 3 bases, with 14 bases between. This CDR3 has 14 amino acids.

The chain joins TRBV24-1 to TRBJ2-7, with D maybe TRBD1 (6 bases). Germline V lookup: CDR1 KGHDR, CDR2 SFDVKD. The CDR3 is 13 amino acids. Trimming left V 9 bases short and J 4 bases short, with 15 bases between. For the CDR3, the DNA is TGTGCCACCCAGGGACACCGAAATTACGAGCAGTACTTC. This gives the protein CATQGHRNYEQYF.

This chain uses TRBV6-5 with TRBJ1-1, with D unresolved. Per germline, CDR1 MNHEY and CDR2 SVGAGI. CDR3 length equals 14 residues. The V gene lost 3 bases and the J gene lost 6 bases, with 14 bases spanning the gap. The CDR3 loop reads CASSYGRLESEAFF. The CDR3 bases are TGTGCCAGCAGTTATGGCAGGCTTGAGTCTGAAGCTTTCTTT.

The chain combines TRBV18 with TRBJ2-2; 10 positions match TRBD1. V gave up 2 bases and J gave up 8 bases; unmatched junction bases: 8. CDR3 length: 16 residues. In germline, CDR1 is KGHSH, CDR2 LQKENI. The CDR3: CASSPTDRGRIGELFF. In DNA, the CDR3 is TGTGCCAGCTCACCAACCGACAGGGGGCGCATAGGGGAGCTGTTTTTT.

The chain has TRBV7-8 and TRBJ2-7; D unresolved. Germline CDR1 is SGHVS and CDR2 is FQNEAQ. The CDR3 totals 11 residues. V lost 6 bases and J lost 5, with 8 bases in between. CDR3 sequence reads: CASSSQNEQYF. The DNA for the CDR3 is TGTGCCAGCAGTTCCCAGAACGAGCAGTACTTC.

V gene TRBV3-1 (or the pseudogene TRBV3-2) combines with J gene TRBJ1-1; D is perhaps TRBD1 (6 bases). The CDR3 extends over 14 amino acids. Between the trimmed V and J ends, which lost 0 bases and 4 bases, there was a span of 9 bases. CDR1 and CDR2 (germline): LGHDT, YNNKEL (reference sequence). The CDR3 is CASSQERGFTEAFF. The CDR3 nucleotides read TGTGCCAGCAGCCAAGAGAGGGGGTTCACTGAAGCTTTCTTT.

The rearrangement links TRBV27 to TRBJ1-5, with TRBD1 matching over 9 bases. Germline CDR1 MNHEY, CDR2 SMNVEV (reference sequence). With 5 bases clipped from V and 6 bases from J, the junction kept 14 bases outside the gene matches. This CDR3 comprises 17 residues. The CDR3, as DNA: TGTGCCAGCAGTCCAAACCCCCTCCGACAGGGGGGTCAGCCCCAGCATTTT. It translates to CASSPNPLRQGGQPQHF.

Only one count was recorded for this clone. This chain links TRBV19 with TRBJ2-2, with 10 nucleotides matching TRBD2. The CDR3 is 15 amino acids. Looked up from germline, CDR1 is LNHDA and CDR2 is SQIVND (reference sequence). Trimming at V came to 4 bases and at J to 6 bases, leaving 5 bases not matched to a gene. In DNA form, the CDR3 reads TGTGCCAGTAGTACCCTTCTAGCGGGAGCCGGGGAGCTGTTTTTT. Translated, it gives CASSTLLAGAGELFF.

The chain links TRBV27 to TRBJ1-5; D may be TRBD1 (5 bases). Between the trimmed V and J ends, which lost 5 bases and 9 bases, there was a span of 20 bases. Per the germline V gene, CDR1 is MNHEY and CDR2 is SMNVEV (reference sequence). The CDR3 loop spans 15 amino acids. CDR3 protein: CASSRTGGPGRPQHF. Here the CDR3 DNA reads TGTGCCAGCAGTAGGACCGGGGGACCTGGCCGGCCCCAGCATTTT.

This sequence joins TRBV27 and TRBJ2-7; 7 nucleotides align to TRBD1. Germline values: CDR1 MNHEY, CDR2 SMNVEV (reference sequence). The CDR3 totals 15 residues. Losses at the gene ends were 5 bases for V and 9 bases for J; bases not matched to a gene: 16. CDR3 coding DNA: TGTGCCAGCAGTACGAGACAGGGTAGGGGTTGGGGGCAGTACTTC. Translated, it gives CASSTRQGRGWGQYF.

The chain carries TRBV6-6 and TRBJ2-3, with a possible D match to TRBD2 (5 bases). CDR3 length: 16 amino acids. The V gene's germline CDR1 is MNHNY and CDR2 SVGAGI (reference sequence). V lost 2 bases, J lost 0 bases, and 12 bases lay in between. CDR3 residues: CASSYGSGTSTDTQYF. As DNA, the CDR3 is TGTGCCAGCAGTTACGGGAGCGGCACTAGCACAGATACGCAGTATTTT.

V and J are TRBV27 and TRBJ1-1; D ambiguous. The ends were cut back, 5 bases at V and 5 bases at J, with 15 bases in the middle. Germline loops: CDR1 MNHEY, CDR2 SMNVEV (reference sequence). The CDR3 runs to 14 residues. The CDR3 protein is CASSPRGRVTEAFF. The CDR3 nucleotides are TGTGCCAGCAGTCCCCGGGGAAGAGTTACTGAAGCTTTCTTT.

J is TRBJ1-1 and V is TRBV5-1, with TRBD1 matching over 12 bases. V shed 3 bases, J shed 6 bases, and the junction held 3 bases outside the gene matches. Germline V gives CDR1 SGHRS, CDR2 YFSETQ. There are 14 residues in the CDR3. The CDR3 nucleotides read TGCGCCAGCAGCTCGCGGGACAGGGGGCCTGAAGCTTTCTTT. Amino acid sequence: CASSSRDRGPEAFF.

This rearrangement joins TRBV5-5 to TRBJ2-1, with D possibly being TRBD1 (6 bases). V dropped 2 bases and J dropped 3 bases, with 15 bases sitting between them. This CDR3 comprises 16 residues. CDR1 and CDR2 (germline): SGHKS, YYEKEE (reference sequence). CDR3 sequence reads: CASSFGQQAYYNEQFF. The CDR3 region has the DNA TGTGCCAGCAGCTTTGGACAGCAAGCTTACTACAATGAGCAGTTCTTC.

The chain combines TRBV5-4 with TRBJ1-2; no reliable D call. CDR3 length equals 14 residues. V was shortened by 0 bases and J by 4 bases, with 10 bases between the two germline ends. CDR1 is SGHNT, CDR2 YYREEE, per germline (reference sequence). CDR3 region: CASSLVSEFYGYTF. The CDR3 nucleotides are TGTGCCAGCAGCTTGGTGTCAGAATTCTATGGCTACACCTTC.

The chain joins TRBV19 to TRBJ1-4; 7 nucleotides align to TRBD1. CDR3 size: 16 residues. From germline, CDR1 is LNHDA and CDR2 SQIVND (reference sequence). V was pared by 5 bases and J by 3 bases, with 9 bases of the junction left unmatched. The CDR3 nucleotides read TGTGCCAGTAGTTCCGGGACAGACACTCCTAATGAAAAACTGTTTTTT. This encodes CASSSGTDTPNEKLFF.

The chain combines TRBV5-8 with TRBJ2-5; possibly TRBD1 for D (5 bases). Trimming removed 0 bases from V and 3 bases from J, with 6 bases in between. There are 13 residues in the CDR3. In germline, CDR1 is SGHTS, CDR2 YDEGEE. CDR3 DNA: TGTGCCAGCAGCTTGGGGGGCGAAGAGACCCAGTACTTC. Protein sequence: CASSLGGEETQYF.

The genes are TRBV5-1 and TRBJ2-3; 11 nucleotides line up with TRBD2. CDR1 is SGHRS and CDR2 is YFSETQ in the germline V gene. Trimming removed 3 bases from V and 8 bases from J; junction bases left unmatched: 8. CDR3 size: 15 residues. The DNA for the CDR3 is TGCGCCAGCAGCTCGGATAGCGGGGGGGTCGGTACGCAGTATTTT. Protein sequence: CASSSDSGGVGTQYF.

The chain uses TRBV9 and TRBJ2-7; 7 bases map to TRBD1. The V gene end was trimmed by 0 bases and the J gene end by 2 bases; junction bases not matched to a gene: 5. This CDR3 contains 15 residues. The germline CDR1 and CDR2 sequences are SGDLS and YYNGEE. CDR3 loop: CASSVAWDSTYEQYF. For the CDR3, the DNA is TGTGCCAGCAGCGTAGCTTGGGACAGTACCTACGAGCAGTACTTC.

This sequence joins TRBV19 and TRBJ1-4; a possible D gene is TRBD1 (5 bases). There are 19 residues in the CDR3. Germline V gene lookup returns CDR1 LNHDA and CDR2 SQIVND (reference sequence). Trimming removed 9 bases at V and 0 bases at J, with 26 bases between. The CDR3 region has the DNA TGTGCCAGCAACCAAGGGAAGGGGCTCTATACAGCAACTAATGAAAAACTGTTTTTT. This encodes CASNQGKGLYTATNEKLFF.

V and J are TRBV27 and TRBJ2-1; 15 bases line up with TRBD2. The CDR3 has 15 residues. Per the germline V gene, CDR1 is MNHEY and CDR2 is SMNVEV (reference sequence). The ends lost 7 bases at V and 5 bases at J; junction bases unmatched: 3. CDR3 sequence (DNA): TGTGCCAGCACCGGGACTAGCGGGAGGCACAATGAGCAGTTCTTC. It codes for CASTGTSGRHNEQFF.

The V and J genes are TRBV4-2 and TRBJ2-3; 12 bases fit TRBD2. This CDR3 region has 19 residues. The trim removed 1 base at V and 1 base at J, leaving 9 bases unmatched. Germline-derived CDR1 and CDR2 are LGHNA and YNFKEQ. CDR3 bases: TGTGCCAGCAGCCAAGGTGTGCCTAGCGGGAGGGTTGGCACAGATACGCAGTATTTT. Translating it yields CASSQGVPSGRVGTDTQYF.

V gene TRBV7-9 combines with J gene TRBJ1-6; D gene uncertain. V dropped 5 bases and J dropped 14 bases, with 19 bases sitting between them. Germline assignment: CDR1 SEHNR and CDR2 FQNEAQ (reference sequence). The CDR3 length is 14 residues. The CDR3 sequence is CASSPLAGGIALHF. The DNA of the CDR3 is TGTGCCAGCAGCCCACTCGCGGGAGGTATTGCCCTCCACTTT.

V gene TRBV7-2 combines with J gene TRBJ2-5; 10 positions match TRBD2. The junction had 4 bases not matched to a gene; V was cut back by 6 bases and J by 3 bases. The germline gives CDR1 SGHTA, CDR2 FQGNSA. The CDR3 consists of 14 residues. The CDR3 is CASRVGLAEETQYF. CDR3 nucleotide sequence: TGTGCCAGCAGGGTAGGACTAGCGGAAGAGACCCAGTACTTC. Using reference TRBV7-2 and TRBJ2-5 for the parts outside the CDR3, the full variable domain is GAGVSQSPSNKVTEKGKDVELRCDPISGHTALYWYRQSLGQGLEFLIYFQGNSAPDKSGLPSDRFSAERTGGSVSTLTIQRTQQEDSAVYLCASRVGLAEETQYFGPGTRLLVL.

V gene TRBV28 combines with J gene TRBJ1-2; 7 bases fit TRBD1. V shed 6 bases, J shed 6 bases, and the junction held 4 bases outside the gene matches. The CDR3 has 12 amino acids. Germline lookup yields CDR1 MDHEN and CDR2 SYDVKM. CDR3 bases: TGTGCCAGCAGGGGGACAGTTAATGGCTACACCTTC. Its protein product is CASRGTVNGYTF.

The chain has TRBV20-1 and TRBJ1-1, with D perhaps matching TRBD1 (5 bases). CDR3 length: 11 amino acids. V dropped 7 bases and J dropped 3 bases, with 9 bases sitting between them. CDR1 DFQATT and CDR2 SNEGSKA come from the germline V gene (reference sequence). In nucleotides, the CDR3 is TGCAGTGTGGAAGGGGACACTGAAGCTTTCTTT. Translation gives CSVEGDTEAFF.

V is TRBV4-1 and J is TRBJ1-2; D gene ambiguous. Trimming left V 0 bases short and J 8 bases short, with 10 bases between. CDR1 is MGHRA, CDR2 YSYEKL, per germline. CDR3 length: 13 amino acids. The CDR3 DNA is TGCGCCAGCAGCCAAGACACGAGATGGGGCTACACCTTC. Amino acids: CASSQDTRWGYTF.

V is TRBV5-1 and J is TRBJ2-1, with D perhaps TRBD1 (8 bases). The CDR3 loop spans 16 amino acids. CDR1 is SGHRS and CDR2 is YFSETQ in the germline V gene. Trimming left V 1 base short and J 6 bases short, with 17 bases between. CDR3 sequence: CASSLSYRGGRNEQFF. CDR3 nucleotides: TGCGCCAGCAGCTTGTCCTACAGGGGGGGGCGCAATGAGCAGTTCTTC.